These T cell receptor beta chains were read from a single sample in a study of blood T cell repertoires in COVID-19. Assay used: immunoSEQ multiplex PCR; TCRdb lists only in-frame clones, some missing. The sample has approximately 150,000 clones; more than 75% are singletons. Sample: peripheral blood. These receptors all stem from a man in his 70s with active COVID-19. CDR3s include the opening cysteine and the closing phenylalanine or tryptophan. The D gene is left open where the match is weak. Some rows have no size entry. The others give once, few or many, or a class for an expanded clone.

j_call: TRBJ1-1; v_call: TRBV28; d_call: TRBD1; clone_size: -; cdr3_aa: CASSRRGLSTEAFF; cdr3_nt: TGTGCCAGCAGTCGGAGGGGGCTGAGCACTGAAGCTTTCTTT
j_call: TRBJ1-2; v_call: TRBV28; d_call: -; clone_size: -; cdr3_aa: CASSPRGLPNYGYTF; cdr3_nt: TGTGCCAGCAGTCCCAGGGGCCTTCCTAACTATGGCTACACCTTC
j_call: TRBJ2-1; v_call: TRBV14; d_call: TRBD2; clone_size: -; cdr3_aa: CASSQVMGLAGNEQFF; cdr3_nt: TGTGCCAGCAGCCAAGTCATGGGACTAGCGGGCAATGAGCAGTTCTTC
j_call: TRBJ2-3; v_call: TRBV28; d_call: TRBD2; clone_size: -; cdr3_aa: CASSSLLSGSMDTQYF; cdr3_nt: TGTGCCAGCAGTTCCCTTTTGAGCGGGAGTATGGATACGCAGTATTTT
j_call: TRBJ1-3; v_call: TRBV6-5; d_call: TRBD1; clone_size: -; cdr3_aa: CASSNHRGRNTIYF; cdr3_nt: TGTGCCAGCAGTAACCACAGGGGGCGAAACACCATATATTTT
j_call: TRBJ2-2; v_call: TRBV28; d_call: -; clone_size: -; cdr3_aa: CASSLTYLVTGELFF; cdr3_nt: TGTGCCAGCAGTTTAACCTATCTCGTCACCGGGGAGCTGTTTTTT
j_call: TRBJ1-1; v_call: TRBV3-1/TRBV3-2; d_call: -; clone_size: -; cdr3_aa: CASSQMGRGTEAFF; cdr3_nt: TGTGCCAGCAGCCAAATGGGTCGGGGCACTGAAGCTTTCTTT
j_call: TRBJ2-1; v_call: TRBV30; d_call: -; clone_size: -; cdr3_aa: CAWMSSIRNEQFF; cdr3_nt: TGTGCCTGGATGTCCAGTATCAGAAATGAGCAGTTCTTC
j_call: TRBJ2-1; v_call: TRBV14; d_call: TRBD1; clone_size: -; cdr3_aa: CASSQDPTGLSYNEQFF; cdr3_nt: TGTGCCAGCAGCCAAGATCCGACAGGGCTCTCCTACAATGAGCAGTTCTTC
j_call: TRBJ2-7; v_call: TRBV27; d_call: TRBD2; clone_size: -; cdr3_aa: CASSPLGGSYEQYF; cdr3_nt: TGTGCCAGCAGTCCTCTGGGCGGGAGTTACGAGCAGTACTTC
j_call: TRBJ2-5; v_call: TRBV24-1; d_call: -; clone_size: -; cdr3_aa: CATSDLVGGSETQYF; cdr3_nt: TGTGCCACCAGTGATTTGGTTGGAGGGTCAGAGACCCAGTACTTC
j_call: TRBJ2-7; v_call: TRBV6-2/TRBV6-3; d_call: -; clone_size: -; cdr3_aa: CASSLGLEQYF; cdr3_nt: TGTGCCAGCAGTTTAGGACTTGAGCAGTACTTC
j_call: TRBJ2-7; v_call: TRBV3-1/TRBV3-2; d_call: TRBD2; clone_size: few; cdr3_aa: CASRRLAGGTYEQYF; cdr3_nt: TGTGCCAGTAGAAGACTAGCGGGAGGGACCTACGAGCAGTACTTC
j_call: TRBJ2-7; v_call: TRBV11-2; d_call: TRBD1; clone_size: -; cdr3_aa: CASSLGQGGYEQYF; cdr3_nt: TGTGCCAGCAGCTTAGGACAGGGGGGGTACGAGCAGTACTTC
j_call: TRBJ1-6; v_call: TRBV9; d_call: -; clone_size: -; cdr3_aa: CASSPVGPGNNSPLHF; cdr3_nt: TGTGCCAGCAGCCCTGTCGGGCCAGGGAATAATTCACCCCTCCACTTT
j_call: TRBJ1-1; v_call: TRBV27; d_call: -; clone_size: -; cdr3_aa: CASSSGRVLISAEAFF; cdr3_nt: TGTGCCAGCAGTTCAGGGAGGGTATTGATCAGCGCTGAAGCTTTCTTT
j_call: TRBJ1-5; v_call: TRBV28; d_call: -; clone_size: -; cdr3_aa: CASSFTGNHQPQHF; cdr3_nt: TGTGCCAGCAGTTTTACAGGGAATCATCAGCCCCAGCATTTT
j_call: TRBJ2-3; v_call: TRBV5-5; d_call: -; clone_size: -; cdr3_aa: CASSLDSPSTDTQYF; cdr3_nt: TGTGCCAGCAGCTTGGACAGCCCTAGCACAGATACGCAGTATTTT
j_call: TRBJ2-1; v_call: TRBV5-1; d_call: -; clone_size: few; cdr3_aa: CASSYGHYNEQFF; cdr3_nt: TGCGCCAGCAGCTATGGACATTACAATGAGCAGTTCTTC
j_call: TRBJ2-4; v_call: TRBV19; d_call: TRBD1; clone_size: once; cdr3_aa: CASSTIPGTVNIQYF; cdr3_nt: TGTGCCAGTAGTACCATCCCCGGGACAGTAAACATTCAGTACTTC
j_call: TRBJ2-5; v_call: TRBV2; d_call: TRBD1; clone_size: -; cdr3_aa: CASSNRGGGETQYF; cdr3_nt: TGTGCCAGCAGTAACAGGGGTGGGGGAGAGACCCAGTACTTC
j_call: TRBJ2-7; v_call: TRBV28; d_call: -; clone_size: -; cdr3_aa: CASKGGGRYEQYF; cdr3_nt: TGTGCCAGCAAGGGGGGAGGGAGATACGAGCAGTACTTC
j_call: TRBJ1-3; v_call: TRBV28; d_call: TRBD1; clone_size: -; cdr3_aa: CASSLWPTGRSGNTIYF; cdr3_nt: TGTGCCAGCAGCCTTTGGCCGACAGGGCGTTCTGGAAACACCATATATTTT
j_call: TRBJ1-4; v_call: TRBV27; d_call: TRBD1; clone_size: -; cdr3_aa: CASSLGTGGVGKLFF; cdr3_nt: TGTGCCAGCAGTTTAGGGACAGGGGGAGTTGGAAAACTGTTTTTT
j_call: TRBJ2-1; v_call: TRBV18; d_call: TRBD1; clone_size: few; cdr3_aa: CASSPTPGTGGGYEQFF; cdr3_nt: TGTGCCAGCTCACCGACTCCCGGGACAGGGGGCGGCTATGAGCAGTTCTTC
j_call: TRBJ1-6; v_call: TRBV13; d_call: TRBD1; clone_size: -; cdr3_aa: CASSSGTVSNSPLHF; cdr3_nt: TGTGCCAGCAGTTCCGGGACAGTCTCAAATTCACCCCTCCACTTT
j_call: TRBJ2-7; v_call: TRBV28; d_call: TRBD2; clone_size: -; cdr3_aa: CASGLAGGYSEQYF; cdr3_nt: TGTGCCAGCGGGCTAGCGGGAGGTTATAGCGAGCAGTACTTC
j_call: TRBJ2-5; v_call: TRBV7-6; d_call: -; clone_size: -; cdr3_aa: CASSPRRLAQETQYF; cdr3_nt: TGTGCCAGCAGCCCTAGACGGCTAGCGCAAGAGACCCAGTACTTC
j_call: TRBJ1-5; v_call: TRBV19; d_call: TRBD1; clone_size: few; cdr3_aa: CASSGQGFSQPQHF; cdr3_nt: TGTGCCAGTAGTGGACAGGGGTTTAGTCAGCCCCAGCATTTT
j_call: TRBJ2-3; v_call: TRBV9; d_call: TRBD2; clone_size: -; cdr3_aa: CASSARQTSGITDTQYF; cdr3_nt: TGTGCCAGCAGCGCCCGACAGACTAGCGGAATCACAGATACGCAGTATTTT
j_call: TRBJ2-7; v_call: TRBV21-1; d_call: -; clone_size: -; cdr3_aa: CATSGGSDYEQYF; cdr3_nt: TGTGCCACCTCGGGGGGTTCGGACTACGAGCAGTACTTC
j_call: TRBJ2-1; v_call: TRBV6-6; d_call: -; clone_size: -; cdr3_aa: CASSTTTAYNEQFF; cdr3_nt: TGTGCCAGCAGTACGACTACGGCCTACAATGAGCAGTTCTTC
j_call: TRBJ2-7; v_call: TRBV19; d_call: -; clone_size: -; cdr3_aa: CASSKEKRTYEQYF; cdr3_nt: TGTGCCAGTAGTAAGGAGAAGAGAACCTACGAGCAGTACTTC
j_call: TRBJ1-6; v_call: TRBV28; d_call: TRBD1; clone_size: -; cdr3_aa: CASSLDRITAYNSPLHF; cdr3_nt: TGTGCCAGCAGTTTGGACAGGATCACTGCCTATAATTCACCCCTCCACTTT
j_call: TRBJ2-1; v_call: TRBV24-1; d_call: TRBD1; clone_size: once; cdr3_aa: CATSDFGTGSNEQFF; cdr3_nt: TGTGCCACCAGTGATTTCGGGACAGGGTCCAATGAGCAGTTCTTC
j_call: TRBJ2-7; v_call: TRBV11-2; d_call: -; clone_size: -; cdr3_aa: CASSLTGYEQYF; cdr3_nt: TGTGCCAGCAGCCTAACAGGGTACGAGCAGTACTTC
j_call: TRBJ2-2; v_call: TRBV5-1; d_call: -; clone_size: once; cdr3_aa: CASKGRFENTGELFF; cdr3_nt: TGCGCCAGCAAAGGGAGGTTCGAGAACACCGGGGAGCTGTTTTTT
j_call: TRBJ1-3; v_call: TRBV19; d_call: -; clone_size: once; cdr3_aa: CASRQASGNTIYF; cdr3_nt: TGTGCCAGCCGACAGGCCTCTGGAAACACCATATATTTT
j_call: TRBJ2-2; v_call: TRBV18; d_call: -; clone_size: -; cdr3_aa: CASSPSIEGGNTGELFF; cdr3_nt: TGTGCCAGCTCACCCAGTATTGAAGGGGGAAACACCGGGGAGCTGTTTTTT
j_call: TRBJ2-7; v_call: TRBV19; d_call: -; clone_size: -; cdr3_aa: CASSIGQGTYEQYF; cdr3_nt: TGTGCCAGTAGTATAGGGCAGGGGACCTACGAGCAGTACTTC
j_call: TRBJ1-6; v_call: TRBV25-1; d_call: -; clone_size: many; cdr3_aa: CASSASGSSYNSPLHF; cdr3_nt: TGTGCCAGCAGTGCCTCTGGGAGCTCCTATAATTCACCCCTCCACTTT
j_call: TRBJ1-5; v_call: TRBV24-1; d_call: TRBD1; clone_size: -; cdr3_aa: CATSDPRTGTQPQHF; cdr3_nt: TGTGCCACCAGTGATCCTCGGACAGGGACTCAGCCCCAGCATTTT